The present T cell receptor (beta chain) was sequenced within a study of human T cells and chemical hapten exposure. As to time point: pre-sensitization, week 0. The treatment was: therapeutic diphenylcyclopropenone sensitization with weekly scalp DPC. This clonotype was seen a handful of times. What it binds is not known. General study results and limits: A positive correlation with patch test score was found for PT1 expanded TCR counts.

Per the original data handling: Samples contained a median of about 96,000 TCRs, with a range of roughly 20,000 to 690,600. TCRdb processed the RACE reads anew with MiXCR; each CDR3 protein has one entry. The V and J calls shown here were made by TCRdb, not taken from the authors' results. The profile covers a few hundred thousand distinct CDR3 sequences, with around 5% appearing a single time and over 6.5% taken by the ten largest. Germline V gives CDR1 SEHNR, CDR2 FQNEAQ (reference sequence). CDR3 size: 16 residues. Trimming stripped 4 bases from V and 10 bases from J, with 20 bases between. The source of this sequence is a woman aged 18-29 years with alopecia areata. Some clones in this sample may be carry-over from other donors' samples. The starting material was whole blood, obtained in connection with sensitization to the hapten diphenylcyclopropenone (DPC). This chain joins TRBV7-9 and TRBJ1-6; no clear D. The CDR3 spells CASSSRPGSSQSPLHF. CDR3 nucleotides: TGTGCCAGCAGCTCCCGGCCGGGATCATCCCAGTCACCCCTCCACTTT.